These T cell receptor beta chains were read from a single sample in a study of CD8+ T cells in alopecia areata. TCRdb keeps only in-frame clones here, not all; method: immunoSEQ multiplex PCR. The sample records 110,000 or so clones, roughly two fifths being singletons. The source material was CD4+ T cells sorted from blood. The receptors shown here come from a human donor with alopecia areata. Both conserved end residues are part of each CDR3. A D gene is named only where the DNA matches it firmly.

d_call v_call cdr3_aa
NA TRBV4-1 CASSLLAWGETQYF
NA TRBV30 CAWTRGYPSTDTQYF
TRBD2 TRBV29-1 CSVSGRAADTQYF
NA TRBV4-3 CASSQDTGGNTEAFF
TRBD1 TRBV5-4 CASSRQGATDTQYF
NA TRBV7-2 CASSQGQGRETQYF
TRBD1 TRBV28 CASSLTGGEETQYF
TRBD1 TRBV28 CASSWGDRGYGYTF
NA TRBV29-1 CSASRGGTPPAEAFF
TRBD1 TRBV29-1 CSAGTDVYEQYF
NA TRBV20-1 CSLRGYEQFF
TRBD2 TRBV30 CAWSTQWASGSDEQFF
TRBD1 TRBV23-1 CASSQWAGGNTEAFF
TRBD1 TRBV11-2 CASSLSGTVSSPLHF
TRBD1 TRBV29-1 CSVGEGAGQYF
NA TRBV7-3 CASSLGLTHRNEQFF
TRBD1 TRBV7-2 CASSKTGMNYGYTF
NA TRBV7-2 CASSLNRPDTQYF
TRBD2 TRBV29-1 CSVWGLGNTGELFF
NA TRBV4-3 CASSQDRAAPTQFF
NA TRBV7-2 CASSLGSRDYGYTF
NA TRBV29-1 CSADEGGSYNEQFF
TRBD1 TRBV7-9 CASSLFGTGSSEAFF
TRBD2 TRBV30 CAWTGTSGINEQYF
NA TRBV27 CASSGTYNGRQETQYF
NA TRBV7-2 CASSGTVSVRNIQYF
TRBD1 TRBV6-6 CASSYSQGGTEAFF